The sequence of this TCR beta chain was determined in a study of response to subunit inactivated influenza vaccine. TCRdb passed the RT-PCR reads through MiXCR, listing each CDR3 protein once. The sample yields hundreds of thousands of distinct CDR3 sequences, about 15% seen once. Germline V gene lookup returns CDR1 MGHDK and CDR2 SYGVNS. The CDR3 sequence is 15 residues long. Trimming left V 1 base short and J 7 bases short, with 17 bases between. This clonotype was found a few times. The sample was PBMCs from blood, taken roughly 15 days before vaccination. The TCR originated in a man aged 50-59 years who received an inactivated influenza vaccine. This sequence joins TRBV25-1 and TRBJ2-7, with unresolved D. The CDR3 nucleotides are TGTGCCAGCAGTGAATCAGTGACACTCCCGAGGGAGCAGTACTTC. Its protein product is CASSESVTLPREQYF.